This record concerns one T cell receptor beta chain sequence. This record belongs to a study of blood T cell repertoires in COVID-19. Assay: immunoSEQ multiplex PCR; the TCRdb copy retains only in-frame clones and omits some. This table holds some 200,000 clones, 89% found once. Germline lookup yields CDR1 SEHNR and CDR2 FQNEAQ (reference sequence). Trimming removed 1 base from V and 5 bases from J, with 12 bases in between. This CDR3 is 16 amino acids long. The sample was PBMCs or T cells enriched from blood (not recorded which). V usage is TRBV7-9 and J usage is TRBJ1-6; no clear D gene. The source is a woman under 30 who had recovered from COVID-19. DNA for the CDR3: TGTGCCAGCAGCTTAGACGGCCCGCGGGATAATTCACCCCTCCACTTT. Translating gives CASSLDGPRDNSPLHF.